This TCR beta chain stems from a study of T cells in localized non-small cell lung cancer. Study results and limitations: Of the top 100 tumor clones, median roughly 53 were in adjacent lung, about 26 among its top 100. Greater T cell density in blood accompanied longer overall survival. Because researchers sequenced only one region of the tumor, heterogeneity is still possible. The highest T cell clonality was in uninvolved adjacent lung, above tumor.

Remarks on this clone: The antigen is not known.

Trimming at V came to 8 bases and at J to 15 bases, leaving 20 bases not matched to a gene. This CDR3 is 15 amino acids long. Germline values: CDR1 MDHEN, CDR2 SYDVKM. Sequenced by immunoSEQ multiplex PCR; TCRdb stores in-frame clones only, minus some. The sample has some 140,000 clones; around 89% are singletons. The specimen comprised peripheral blood, sampled before any cancer treatment. This chain connects TRBV28 to TRBJ2-1, with 9 bases aligning to TRBD2. This receptor was obtained from a female donor at least 60 years old with stage I lung adenocarcinoma. CDR3 residues: CASFRVGAGGPRGFF. The CDR3 nucleotides read TGTGCCAGCTTTCGGGTTGGAGCGGGAGGCCCGCGGGGGTTCTTC.